This TCR beta chain was captured in a study of radiotherapy plus CTLA-4 blockade in lung cancer. Study background: There were objective responses in roughly 18% of patients, and 31% had disease control. Overall study results and limits: TCR clones from tumors expanded in blood after radiotherapy plus ipilimumab. Strongest reported response predictors: early blood clone changes and post-radiation interferon-beta.

The CDR3 length is 14 residues. Germline V gene lookup returns CDR1 MGHDK and CDR2 SYGVNS. Trimming shortened V by 4 bases and J by 14 bases, and 18 bases separated the two germline ends. As regards this clone: Its antigen remains unidentified.

Focal radiation plus CTLA-4 blockade with ipilimumab was administered to patients who had chemo-refractory metastatic non-small-cell lung cancer. Produced via immunoSEQ multiplex PCR; TCRdb's table is partial and in-frame only. The table records fewer than 100,000 clones, around 83% of them present only once. V gene TRBV25-1 combines with J gene TRBJ1-6; D uncertain. The material was peripheral blood, obtained from a patient treated with radiotherapy plus ipilimumab. This clonotype originated in a human donor with non-small cell lung cancer who had stable disease on radiotherapy plus ipilimumab. The CDR3: CASSVTGATRTLHF. The CDR3 coding sequence is TGTGCCAGCAGTGTTACGGGCGCGACTAGGACCCTCCACTTT.